One and the same sample provided the 26 T cell receptor beta chains below, sequenced in a study of shared clonotypes between healthy human individuals. Assay: immunoSEQ multiplex PCR; the TCRdb copy retains only in-frame clones and omits some. The sample lists around 480,000 clones; 75% to 80% were seen once. Sequencing used PBMCs. These TCRs come from a woman in her thirties or forties in good health. Some clones in this sample may be carry-over from other donors' samples.

The V and J genes are TRBV2 and TRBJ1-4; 10 positions agree with TRBD1. Trimming cost V 5 bases and J 5 bases; bases outside gene matches: 2. Germline V gives CDR1 SNHLY, CDR2 FYNNEI. This CDR3 spans 14 amino acids. For the CDR3, the DNA is TGTGCCAGCAGTTGGACAGGGGGAAATGAAAAACTGTTTTTT. Protein sequence: CASSWTGGNEKLFF.

The chain combines TRBV2 with TRBJ2-7; weak D call: TRBD1 (5 bases). Germline values: CDR1 SNHLY, CDR2 FYNNEI. Trimming removed 2 bases at V and 0 bases at J, with 11 bases between. This CDR3 is 15 amino acids long. CDR3 sequence reads: CASSESQDSSYEQYF. As DNA, the CDR3 is TGTGCCAGCAGTGAATCCCAAGACAGCTCCTACGAGCAGTACTTC. Full variable domain (rest looked up from reference TRBV2 and TRBJ2-7): EPEVTQTPSHQVTQMGQEVILRCVPISNHLYFYWYRQILGQKVEFLVSFYNNEISEKSEIFDDQFSVERPDGSNFTLKIRSTKLEDSAMYFCASSESQDSSYEQYFGPGTRLTVT.

V usage is TRBV5-1 and J usage is TRBJ1-1; TRBD1 might be the D (5 bases). The germline CDR1 and CDR2 sequences are SGHRS and YFSETQ. This CDR3 comprises 17 residues. V lost 0 bases and J lost 1, with 16 bases in between. CDR3 region: CASSLDLTQGANTEAFF. The CDR3 DNA follows: TGCGCCAGCAGCTTGGATTTAACTCAGGGAGCGAACACTGAAGCTTTCTTT.

This clone was counted once. The V gene is TRBV10-3, the J gene TRBJ2-1, with TRBD2 identical over 13 bases. Germline V lookup: CDR1 ENHRY, CDR2 SYGVKD. This CDR3 has 17 residues. V gave up 5 bases and J gave up 5 bases; unmatched junction bases: 9. The CDR3 sequence is CAISILLAGGTNNEQFF. The CDR3 bases are TGTGCCATCAGTATATTACTAGCGGGAGGGACGAACAATGAGCAGTTCTTC.

In this sample, this clone turned up many times. Compared with germline, one end of the junction differs, possibly owing to a read error. Other nucleotide sequences from this sample produce the same CDR3. J is TRBJ1-2 and V is TRBV5-1; tentatively, D is TRBD1 (5 bases). CDR3 length equals 13 residues. Germline V CDR1 and CDR2: SGHRS, YFSETQ. The CDR3 sequence: CASSFAGPEGGAF. The CDR3 DNA sequence: TGCGCCAGCAGCTTTGCGGGGCCCGAGGGTGGCGCCTTC.

The genes are TRBV28 and TRBJ2-1, with TRBD2 matching 10 bases. The V and J ends lost 8 bases and 7 bases, in that order; junction bases with no gene match: 8. Germline loops: CDR1 MDHEN, CDR2 SYDVKM. This CDR3 has 14 amino acids. The CDR3 loop is CASYQREGRNEQFF. The CDR3 DNA is TGTGCCAGCTATCAGCGGGAGGGCCGGAATGAGCAGTTCTTC. The entire variable domain, with the rest obtained from reference TRBV28 and TRBJ2-1, is as follows: DVKVTQSSRYLVKRTGEKVFLECVQDMDHENMFWYRQDPGLGLRLIYFSYDVKMKEKGDIPEGYSVSREKKERFSLILESASTNQTSMYLCASYQREGRNEQFFGPGTRLTVL.

The chain has TRBV27 and TRBJ2-7; 11 nucleotides match TRBD1. The trim removed 2 bases at V and 4 bases at J, leaving 4 bases unmatched. CDR3 length: 15 amino acids. Germline assignment: CDR1 MNHEY and CDR2 SMNVEV (reference sequence). CDR3 coding DNA: TGTGCCAGCAGTTTAGCCGGGACAGGGGGTTACGAGCAGTACTTC. Protein sequence: CASSLAGTGGYEQYF.

The chain links TRBV7-3 to TRBJ2-3; TRBD2 agrees at 8 bases. With V trimmed by 2 bases and J by 0 bases, 7 bases remained unmatched. CDR3 length: 17 residues. The germline CDR1 and CDR2 sequences are SGHTA and FQGTGA. DNA for the CDR3: TGTGCCAGCAGCTTAGCGGGAGGCAAACTTAGCACAGATACGCAGTATTTT. Protein sequence: CASSLAGGKLSTDTQYF.

The rearrangement uses TRBV7-9 and TRBJ2-1, with 9 bases matching TRBD1. The germline CDR1 and CDR2 sequences are SEHNR and FQNEAQ (reference sequence). V lost 3 bases to trimming and J lost 2 bases; unmatched junction nucleotides: 2. CDR3 length: 15 residues. As DNA, the CDR3 is TGTGCCAGCAGCTTGGGACAGGGACCCTACAATGAGCAGTTCTTC. It is translated as CASSLGQGPYNEQFF. Drawing the rest from reference TRBV7-9 and TRBJ2-1, the complete variable domain is DTGVSQNPRHKITKRGQNVTFRCDPISEHNRLYWYRQTLGQGPEFLTYFQNEAQLEKSRLLSDRFSAERPKGSFSTLEIQRTEQGDSAMYLCASSLGQGPYNEQFFGPGTRLTVL.

The rearrangement links TRBV19 to TRBJ2-3; TRBD2 might be the D (6 bases). Per the germline V gene, CDR1 is LNHDA and CDR2 is SQIVND (reference sequence). The CDR3 is made up of 15 amino acids. Trimming shortened V by 3 bases and J by 4 bases, and 14 bases separated the two germline ends. The CDR3 reads CASSISGEEADTQYF. As DNA, the CDR3 is TGTGCCAGTAGTATTAGTGGGGAGGAGGCAGATACGCAGTATTTT.

In its sample, this clone was seen once. V gene TRBV19 combines with J gene TRBJ2-1; D is possibly TRBD2 (6 bases). Germline V CDR1 and CDR2: LNHDA, SQIVND (reference sequence). This CDR3 contains 15 residues. The V end lost 0 bases, the J end lost 0 bases, and 6 bases lay between the germline ends. CDR3 region: CASSIDGSSYNEQFF. The CDR3 nucleotides are TGTGCCAGTAGTATAGACGGGAGCTCCTACAATGAGCAGTTCTTC.

This rearrangement joins TRBV18 to TRBJ1-3; a possible D gene is TRBD1 (6 bases). The CDR3 is made up of 14 amino acids. V dropped 6 bases and J dropped 2 bases, with 11 bases sitting between them. Germline CDR1 reads KGHSH; CDR2 reads LQKENI. CDR3 sequence: CASSQQGPGNTIYF. CDR3 nucleotides: TGTGCCAGCTCTCAACAGGGTCCTGGAAACACCATATATTTT.

This chain joins TRBV9 and TRBJ2-1, with D maybe TRBD2 (6 bases). Per the germline V gene, CDR1 is SGDLS and CDR2 is YYNGEE. The CDR3 totals 16 residues. Deletions cut 3 bases from V and 7 bases from J, with 20 bases between. The CDR3 is CASSALTREVGNEQFF. The CDR3 coding sequence is TGTGCCAGCAGCGCCTTGACTAGGGAGGTTGGGAATGAGCAGTTCTTC.

The genes are TRBV5-1 and TRBJ1-3, with TRBD1 as a possible D gene (5 bases). In germline, CDR1 is SGHRS, CDR2 YFSETQ. This CDR3 has 16 amino acids. Trimming took off 5 bases at V and 0 bases at J, with 15 bases between the two ends. DNA for the CDR3: TGCGCCAGCAGAAGGGACGCCGGGAGCTCTGGAAACACCATATATTTT. This sequence encodes CASRRDAGSSGNTIYF.

This chain joins TRBV7-9 and TRBJ1-4, with D hard to call. CDR3 size: 12 residues. Germline V gene sequence: CDR1 SEHNR, CDR2 FQNEAQ (reference sequence). Trimming removed 7 bases at V and 5 bases at J, with 8 bases between. In DNA form, the CDR3 reads TGTGCCAGCATGGACGGCAATGAAAAACTGTTTTTT. Translating it yields CASMDGNEKLFF. Full variable domain (rest looked up from reference TRBV7-9 and TRBJ1-4): DTGVSQNPRHKITKRGQNVTFRCDPISEHNRLYWYRQTLGQGPEFLTYFQNEAQLEKSRLLSDRFSAERPKGSFSTLEIQRTEQGDSAMYLCASMDGNEKLFFGSGTQLSVL.

Ten or more counts support this clone. V is TRBV29-1 and J is TRBJ1-1, with a weak D call TRBD1 (5 bases). V was clipped by 6 bases and J by 3 bases, with 17 bases between them. Germline V CDR1 and CDR2: SQVTM, ANQGSEA. This CDR3 has 14 residues. CDR3 DNA sequence: TGCAGCGTCCTCGGGTGGGGGTCGGACACTGAAGCTTTCTTT. The encoded protein is CSVLGWGSDTEAFF. Based on the CDR3 plus reference TRBV29-1 and TRBJ1-1, the full variable domain is SAVISQKPSRDICQRGTSLTIQCQVDSQVTMMFWYRQQPGQSLTLIATANQGSEATYESGFVIDKFPISRPNLTFSTLTVSNMSPEDSSIYLCSVLGWGSDTEAFFGQGTRLTVV.

V usage is TRBV7-9 and J usage is TRBJ2-1, with D maybe TRBD1 (6 bases). The V gene lost 3 bases and the J gene lost 5 bases, with 26 bases spanning the gap. The CDR3 sequence is 19 residues long. The germline CDR1 and CDR2 sequences are SEHNR and FQNEAQ (reference sequence). The CDR3 DNA is TGTGCCAGCAGCTTTAGACCGACTTATAAGACAGGAGATCACAATGAGCAGTTCTTC. It codes for CASSFRPTYKTGDHNEQFF.

This clone turned up a few times. This sequence joins TRBV9 and TRBJ1-2, with TRBD1 matching 8 bases. CDR3 length: 16 residues. V lost 0 bases, J lost 1 base, and 5 bases stayed unmatched. CDR1 SGDLS and CDR2 YYNGEE come from the germline V gene. For the CDR3, the DNA is TGTGCCAGCAGCGTAGATATTGGACAGGGTAACTATGGCTACACCTTC. Protein sequence: CASSVDIGQGNYGYTF. Looking up the rest from reference TRBV9 and TRBJ1-2 gives the full variable domain: DSGVTQTPKHLITATGQRVTLRCSPRSGDLSVYWYQQSLDQGLQFLIQYYNGEERAKGNILERFSAQQFPDLHSELNLSSLELGDSALYFCASSVDIGQGNYGYTFGSGTRLTVV.

The rearrangement uses TRBV13 and TRBJ1-1; D uncertain. V lost 5 bases and J 5 bases, leaving 15 bases between the germline ends. The germline V gene encodes CDR1 PRHDT and CDR2 FYEKMQ (reference sequence). This CDR3 comprises 14 residues. This CDR3 reads CASSPFEAGTEAFF. CDR3 nucleotides: TGTGCCAGCAGCCCCTTCGAAGCGGGGACTGAAGCTTTCTTT.

The rearrangement links TRBV2 to TRBJ1-4; D is uncertain. The CDR3 consists of 11 residues. Looked up from germline, CDR1 is SNHLY and CDR2 is FYNNEI. V dropped 6 bases and J dropped 8 bases, with 7 bases sitting between them. The DNA for the CDR3 is TGTGCCAGCAGGTACATGGAAAAACTGTTTTTT. As protein: CASRYMEKLFF.

This clone was seen once. V gene TRBV9 combines with J gene TRBJ2-7, with 12 bases identical to TRBD2. The length of the CDR3 is 14 residues. V lost 4 bases, J lost 6 bases, and 5 bases stayed unmatched. Per the germline V gene, CDR1 is SGDLS and CDR2 is YYNGEE. CDR3 protein: CASSRTSGAGEQYF. For the CDR3, the DNA is TGTGCCAGCAGCCGGACTAGCGGGGCGGGCGAGCAGTACTTC. The variable domain in full, completed from reference TRBV9 and TRBJ2-7, reads DSGVTQTPKHLITATGQRVTLRCSPRSGDLSVYWYQQSLDQGLQFLIQYYNGEERAKGNILERFSAQQFPDLHSELNLSSLELGDSALYFCASSRTSGAGEQYFGPGTRLTVT.

The rearrangement links TRBV6-1 to TRBJ2-2; D is undetermined. V was shortened by 7 bases and J by 1 base, with 10 bases between the two germline ends. The CDR3 is 14 residues long. From germline, CDR1 is MNHNS and CDR2 SASEGT. The chain's CDR3 is CASIRAENTGELFF. CDR3 in DNA: TGTGCCAGCATCCGGGCCGAGAACACCGGGGAGCTGTTTTTT.

The chain combines TRBV2 with TRBJ2-3; 8 positions match TRBD2. CDR3 length: 14 residues. The trim removed 5 bases at V and 5 bases at J, leaving 6 bases unmatched. Germline V CDR1 and CDR2: SNHLY, FYNNEI. This CDR3 reads CASSSREGLDTQYF. CDR3 DNA sequence: TGTGCCAGCAGTTCACGGGAGGGCCTAGATACGCAGTATTTT.

This sequence joins TRBV5-6 and TRBJ2-7, with 9 bases lining up with TRBD1. The CDR3 covers 15 residues. The V and J ends lost 4 bases and 2 bases, in that order; junction bases with no gene match: 7. Germline loops: CDR1 SGHDT, CDR2 YYEEEE. The CDR3 region has the DNA TGTGCCAGCAGCCGCGGGACAGGGCTAGCCTACGAGCAGTACTTC. It translates to CASSRGTGLAYEQYF. The full variable domain, its missing parts supplied by reference TRBV5-6 and TRBJ2-7, is DAGVTQSPTHLIKTRGQQVTLRCSPKSGHDTVSWYQQALGQGPQFIFQYYEEEERQRGNFPDRFSGHQFPNYSSELNVNALLLGDSALYLCASSRGTGLAYEQYFGPGTRLTVT.

The chain has TRBV19 and TRBJ2-1, with a tentative D call TRBD2 (5 bases). The V gene's germline CDR1 is LNHDA and CDR2 SQIVND (reference sequence). This CDR3 spans 15 amino acids. V shed 3 bases and J shed 0 bases, with 9 bases lying between them. The CDR3 reads CASSITTSSYNEQFF. CDR3 nucleotide sequence: TGTGCCAGTAGTATTACCACTAGCTCCTACAATGAGCAGTTCTTC.

The genes are TRBV2 and TRBJ2-1; tentatively, D is TRBD1 or TRBD2 (6 bases each). CDR1 SNHLY and CDR2 FYNNEI come from the germline V gene. This CDR3 region has 13 residues. Trimming stripped 6 bases from V and 2 bases from J, with 8 bases between. The CDR3 DNA reads as TGTGCCAGCAGCGGGGGCCCCTACAATGAGCAGTTCTTC. Its translation: CASSGGPYNEQFF.